These 5 T cell receptor beta chains share one sample of origin, sequenced in a study of ipilimumab plus nivolumab after autologous stem cell transplantation. Method: immunoSEQ multiplex PCR; TCRdb's copy keeps in-frame clones and lacks some. Of roughly 25,000 clones detected, approximately 86% appear once; the ten largest clones hold 4% to 6%. Sequenced here: PBMCs, sampled in a trial of ipilimumab plus nivolumab as post-transplant consolidation. Receptors originate from a male donor with diffuse large B-cell lymphoma.

The V call is TRBV19, the J call TRBJ2-5; 11 bases are a match to TRBD2. The CDR3 is 19 residues long. The ends lost 3 bases at V and 2 bases at J; junction bases unmatched: 14. Germline V gene sequence: CDR1 LNHDA, CDR2 SQIVND (reference sequence). CDR3 nucleotide sequence: TGTGCCAGTAGTATCGGGCTAGCGGGGGGCCCCCCGACGCAAGAGACCCAGTACTTC. Encoded protein: CASSIGLAGGPPTQETQYF.

The chain has TRBV30 and TRBJ2-1, with 7 bases matching TRBD1. CDR1 and CDR2 from the germline V gene are GTSNPN and SVGIG (reference sequence). The CDR3 consists of 14 residues. V lost 2 bases to trimming and J lost 5 bases; unmatched junction nucleotides: 6. In nucleotides, the CDR3 is TGTGCCTGGAGTCGGGGACAGTATAACAATGAGCAGTTCTTC. Encoded protein: CAWSRGQYNNEQFF.

V gene TRBV19 combines with J gene TRBJ1-1; possibly TRBD1 for D (6 bases). The V end was cut by 6 bases, the J end by 3 bases, with 14 bases between. Germline V gives CDR1 LNHDA, CDR2 SQIVND (reference sequence). The length of the CDR3 is 14 residues. CDR3 sequence: CASSRKGGHTEAFF. The CDR3 DNA follows: TGTGCCAGTAGCCGGAAGGGGGGCCACACTGAAGCTTTCTTT.

This chain connects TRBV4-1 to TRBJ2-1, with 9 bases identical to TRBD2. CDR1 and CDR2 from the germline V gene are MGHRA and YSYEKL. V lost 0 bases to trimming and J lost 3 bases; unmatched junction nucleotides: 0. CDR3 length: 15 amino acids. The chain's CDR3 is CASSQERGGYNEQFF. The CDR3 nucleotides are TGCGCCAGCAGCCAAGAGCGGGGGGGCTACAATGAGCAGTTCTTC.

The chain combines TRBV7-2 with TRBJ2-5; TRBD2 is a possible D gene (6 bases). In germline, CDR1 is SGHTA, CDR2 FQGNSA. The CDR3 is 13 residues long. The V end lost 5 bases, the J end lost 4 bases, and 11 bases lay between the germline ends. In DNA form, the CDR3 reads TGTGCCAGCAGCGTTGGGACTCGAGAGACCCAGTACTTC. Protein: CASSVGTRETQYF. Using reference TRBV7-2 and TRBJ2-5 for the parts outside the CDR3, the full variable domain is GAGVSQSPSNKVTEKGKDVELRCDPISGHTALYWYRQSLGQGLEFLIYFQGNSAPDKSGLPSDRFSAERTGGSVSTLTIQRTQQEDSAVYLCASSVGTRETQYFGPGTRLLVL.